This TCR beta chain was observed in a study of T cells in Graves' hyperthyroidism and ophthalmopathy. This clonotype has a count of ten or more. TCR beta CDR3 region amplification was performed from RNA transcripts. In the first-round RT-PCR of the TCR CDR3, the HTBI primer set was used. MiXCR, run by TCRdb on the multiplex PCR reads, gives a single entry per CDR3 protein. The sample records about 700,000 distinct CDR3 sequences, roughly 15% being singletons. V gave up 4 bases and J gave up 0 bases; unmatched junction bases: 2. Germline CDR1 and CDR2: SGHAT and FQNNGV. The CDR3 covers 16 residues. The source material was blood. This clonotype was sampled from a woman between 18 and 30 years old with Graves' hyperthyroidism. The genes are TRBV11-2 and TRBJ2-1; the match to TRBD2 covers 11 bases. The CDR3 is CASSSGLAVSYNEQFF. In nucleotides, the CDR3 is TGTGCCAGCAGCTCGGGACTAGCGGTCTCCTACAATGAGCAGTTCTTC.